Given below is one T cell receptor (beta chain) in context. The authors prepared the TCRbeta library with unique molecular identifiers. TCRdb re-called the PCR reads with MiXCR, one entry per CDR3 protein. The table shows a few hundred thousand distinct CDR3 sequences, with 10% to 15% occurring only once. The sample originates from a study of T-cell reconstitution after alpha-beta-depleted transplantation in children. V was clipped by 0 bases and J by 5 bases; unmatched bases: 10. The germline V gene has CDR1 SGHRS and CDR2 YFSETQ. The CDR3 contains 18 residues. The sequencing used PBMCs, mostly from graft donor cells, collected 360 days after TCRalphabeta/CD19-depleted stem cell transplant. V is TRBV5-1 and J is TRBJ2-7, with 14 bases matching TRBD2. This clonotype originated in a male patient younger than 18 who had a stem cell transplant for acute myeloid leukemia, so the T cells may come from the graft donor. The CDR3 is CASSLGGLAGVAVDEQYF. The CDR3 DNA follows: TGCGCCAGCAGCTTGGGGGGACTAGCGGGAGTCGCCGTCGACGAGCAGTACTTC.